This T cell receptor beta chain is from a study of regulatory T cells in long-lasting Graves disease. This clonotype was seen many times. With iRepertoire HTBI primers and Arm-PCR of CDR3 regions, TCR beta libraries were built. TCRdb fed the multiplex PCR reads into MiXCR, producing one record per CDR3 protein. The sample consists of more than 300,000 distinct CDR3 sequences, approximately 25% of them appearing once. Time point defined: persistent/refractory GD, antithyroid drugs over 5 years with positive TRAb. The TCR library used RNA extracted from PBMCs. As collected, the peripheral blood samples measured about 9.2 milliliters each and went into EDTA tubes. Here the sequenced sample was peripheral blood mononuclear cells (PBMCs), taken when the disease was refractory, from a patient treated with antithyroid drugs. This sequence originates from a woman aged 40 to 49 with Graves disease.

CDR3 sequence (DNA): TGTGCCTGTGCGGACTTTCAAGAGACCCAGTACTTC. It translates to CACADFQETQYF. This chain links TRBV30 with TRBJ2-5; possibly TRBD2 for D (5 bases). V was clipped by 6 bases and J by 2 bases, with 10 bases between them. The CDR3 totals 12 residues. Germline V gene sequence: CDR1 GTSNPN, CDR2 SVGIG (reference sequence).